The 23 T cell receptor beta chains given below trace back to one sample, sequenced in a study. TCRdb passed the 5' RACE reads through MiXCR, listing each CDR3 protein once. The data show tens of thousands of distinct CDR3 sequences, about 29% seen once. The specimen sequenced was tumor-infiltrating memory CD4+ T cells sorted from the breast tumor. Indicated subset: memory CD4+ T cells, CD4+CD45RO+CD25-. These receptors came from a female donor with breast cancer.

The V gene is TRBV3-1, the J gene TRBJ2-3; 7 bases agree with TRBD1. Losses at the gene ends were 4 bases for V and 4 bases for J; bases not matched to a gene: 14. The CDR3 is 17 amino acids. Germline values: CDR1 LGHDT, CDR2 YNNKEL (reference sequence). The CDR3 spells CASSPIDRAIGADTQYF. The CDR3 DNA reads TGTGCCAGCAGCCCGATTGACAGGGCCATCGGGGCAGATACGCAGTATTTT.

V and J are TRBV15 and TRBJ1-6; D ambiguous. CDR1 and CDR2 (germline): LNHNV, YYDKDF (reference sequence). This CDR3 comprises 14 residues. V was pared by 5 bases and J by 9 bases, with 14 bases between. The CDR3: CATSDPGRVSPLHF. In DNA, the CDR3 is TGTGCCACCAGCGATCCGGGGAGGGTTTCACCCCTCCACTTT.

The chain employs TRBV2 and TRBJ1-2; perhaps TRBD1 as D (5 bases). CDR3 length equals 14 residues. V was shortened by 8 bases and J by 3 bases, with 16 bases between the two germline ends. In germline, CDR1 is SNHLY, CDR2 FYNNEI. CDR3 coding DNA: TGTGCCAGCGGCAACCTGAGGGGCTACTATGGCTACACCTTC. It specifies CASGNLRGYYGYTF.

V gene TRBV4-1 combines with J gene TRBJ1-5, with 9 bases lining up with TRBD1. Germline trimming cut 4 bases from V and 6 bases from J; bases unmatched to any gene: 10. This CDR3 contains 16 residues. The germline V gene has CDR1 MGHRA and CDR2 YSYEKL. The CDR3, as DNA: TGCGCCAGCAGCCTCCGAGTCACAGGGGGCTTTCAGCCCCAGCATTTT. Its protein product is CASSLRVTGGFQPQHF.

This clonotype has a handful of counts. The chain links TRBV9 to TRBJ1-1; no clear D. Germline values: CDR1 SGDLS, CDR2 YYNGEE. Trimming removed 0 bases from V and 3 bases from J, with 30 bases in between. The CDR3 extends over 21 amino acids. The CDR3 sequence: CASSVGGADRAQFGVDTEAFF. In DNA form, the CDR3 reads TGTGCCAGCAGCGTAGGAGGTGCGGACCGGGCGCAGTTTGGGGTAGACACTGAAGCTTTCTTT.

The chain joins TRBV7-9 to TRBJ1-2; D gene ambiguous. V lost 1 base to trimming and J lost 8 bases, with 5 bases between them. The germline CDR1 and CDR2 sequences are SEHNR and FQNEAQ (reference sequence). This CDR3 contains 11 residues. The CDR3 region is CASSLVRGYTF. In DNA form, the CDR3 reads TGTGCCAGCAGCTTAGTAAGGGGCTACACCTTC.

This clonotype was recorded only once. The CDR3 does not end in the conserved phenylalanine or tryptophan, so this is likely a read error. The J gene is TRBJ1-1, the V gene TRBV28; 7 bases are shared with TRBD1. The V gene end was trimmed by 3 bases and the J gene end by 2 bases; junction bases not matched to a gene: 3. The CDR3 has 14 amino acids. In germline, CDR1 is MDHEN, CDR2 SYDVKM. The CDR3 loop is CASSLTGLNTEAFL. CDR3 in DNA: TGTGCCAGCAGTTTGACAGGGCTTAACACTGAAGCTTTCCTT.

The chain links TRBV20-1 to TRBJ2-5; D is undetermined. V was cut by 5 bases and J by 1 base, with 11 bases left in between. Germline V gene sequence: CDR1 DFQATT, CDR2 SNEGSKA (reference sequence). This CDR3 has 13 residues. The chain's CDR3 is CSALSLSQETQYF. The CDR3 region has the DNA TGCAGTGCTTTAAGTCTAAGCCAAGAGACCCAGTACTTC.

V gene TRBV5-1 combines with J gene TRBJ2-1; TRBD1 agrees at 7 bases. V shed 4 bases, J shed 8 bases, and the junction held 12 bases outside the gene matches. The germline gives CDR1 SGHRS, CDR2 YFSETQ. This CDR3 is 15 amino acids long. Here the CDR3 reads CASSVDRTRYHEQFF. CDR3 nucleotide sequence: TGCGCCAGCAGCGTGGACAGGACGAGGTACCATGAGCAGTTCTTC.

This clonotype came up a few times. The chain has TRBV6-2 or TRBV6-3 and TRBJ2-5; D unclear. CDR3 length: 13 amino acids. The V end lost 6 bases, the J end lost 3 bases, and 11 bases lay between the germline ends. The germline V gene encodes CDR1 MNHEY and CDR2 SVGEGT. In DNA form, the CDR3 reads TGTGCCAGCAGGCCTACAGTTGAAGAGACCCAGTACTTC. It yields the protein CASRPTVEETQYF.

The V call is TRBV5-1, the J call TRBJ2-1; 8 bases agree with TRBD1. The CDR3 totals 15 residues. Germline V CDR1 and CDR2: SGHRS, YFSETQ. The trim removed 1 base at V and 4 bases at J, leaving 4 bases unmatched. The CDR3 DNA is TGCGCCAGCAGCTTGACGACAGGGGCGTACAATGAGCAGTTCTTC. It specifies CASSLTTGAYNEQFF.

This clonotype has just a few counts. V gene TRBV6-6 combines with J gene TRBJ1-1; D is unclear. CDR1 and CDR2 from the germline V gene are MNHNY and SVGAGI (reference sequence). CDR3 length: 13 amino acids. The ends were cut back, 6 bases at V and 0 bases at J, with 8 bases in the middle. CDR3 nucleotide sequence: TGTGCCAGCAGCCGCACTGTGAACACTGAAGCTTTCTTT. Translating it yields CASSRTVNTEAFF.

The rearrangement links TRBV7-6 to TRBJ2-7, with D possibly being TRBD2 (6 bases). The CDR3 sequence is 15 residues long. Germline loops: CDR1 SGHVS, CDR2 FNYEAQ. The ends were cut back, 6 bases at V and 1 base at J, with 16 bases in the middle. CDR3 loop: CASSEVGGGSYEQYF. In DNA form, the CDR3 reads TGTGCCAGCAGTGAGGTGGGGGGAGGTTCCTACGAGCAGTACTTC. Looking up the rest from reference TRBV7-6 and TRBJ2-7 gives the full variable domain: GAGVSQSPRYKVTKRGQDVALRCDPISGHVSLYWYRQALGQGPEFLTYFNYEAQQDKSGLPNDRFSAERPEGSISTLTIQRTEQRDSAMYRCASSEVGGGSYEQYFGPGTRLTVT.

This clonotype was found a few times. The V gene is TRBV13, the J gene TRBJ2-7, with D possibly called TRBD1 or TRBD2 (6 bases each). Between the trimmed V and J ends, which lost 5 bases and 2 bases, there was a span of 19 bases. The CDR3 consists of 16 residues. Germline V gene data show CDR1 as PRHDT and CDR2 as FYEKMQ (reference sequence). CDR3 residues: CASSPSGVGGPYEQYF. The DNA for the CDR3 is TGTGCCAGCAGCCCCTCAGGGGTGGGGGGTCCCTACGAGCAGTACTTC.

Regarding this clonotype: A much larger clone is a single base away; this may be a read error. This chain links TRBV3-1 with TRBJ2-7; TRBD2 aligns across 7 bases. This CDR3 is built from 14 residues. Germline loops: CDR1 LGHDT, CDR2 YNNKEL (reference sequence). CDR3: CTSSPGLGGGEQYF. The CDR3 nucleotides read TGTACCAGCAGCCCCGGACTGGGCGGGGGCGAGCAGTACTTC.

This clonotype was picked up a small number of times. This chain links TRBV7-3 with TRBJ2-6; D is uncertain. The CDR3 is 13 amino acids. CDR1 and CDR2 from the germline V gene are SGHTA and FQGTGA. V lost 8 bases and J 1 base, leaving 6 bases between the germline ends. DNA for the CDR3: TGTGCCAGCGGACCTTCTGGGGCCAACGTCCTGACTTTC. Its protein product is CASGPSGANVLTF.

At least ten counts were recorded for this clonotype. The chain employs TRBV9 and TRBJ2-2, with D uncertain. Germline V gene data show CDR1 as SGDLS and CDR2 as YYNGEE. V lost 0 bases and J 7 bases, leaving 7 bases between the germline ends. The CDR3 loop spans 13 amino acids. CDR3 region: CASSVVLSGELFF. The CDR3 nucleotides read TGTGCCAGCAGCGTAGTTCTGAGCGGGGAGCTGTTTTTT.

This chain uses TRBV6-1 with TRBJ1-5, with no clear D. Trimming removed 1 base at V and 0 bases at J, with 7 bases between. CDR1 and CDR2 (germline): MNHNS, SASEGT. The CDR3 contains 15 residues. The CDR3 bases are TGTGCCAGCAGTGAAGGGAGTAATAGCAATCAGCCCCAGCATTTT. The encoded protein is CASSEGSNSNQPQHF.

This clonotype has at least ten counts. The gene calls are TRBV5-1 and TRBJ1-1, with TRBD1 matching over 7 bases. CDR1 and CDR2 from the germline V gene are SGHRS and YFSETQ. The CDR3 consists of 11 residues. Trimming removed 1 base from V and 12 bases from J; junction bases left unmatched: 3. CDR3 loop: CASSLTGEPFF. The CDR3, as DNA: TGCGCCAGCAGCTTGACAGGGGAACCTTTCTTT.

This clonotype has only a few counts. For the CDR3, the DNA is TGCAGTGCTAGGTTGGGTTCTAACTATGGCTACACCTTC. Translating gives CSARLGSNYGYTF. V usage is TRBV20-1 and J usage is TRBJ1-2; D gene unclear. Looked up from germline, CDR1 is DFQATT and CDR2 is SNEGSKA (reference sequence). The V gene lost 3 bases and the J gene lost 0 bases, with 8 bases spanning the gap. The CDR3 runs 13 residues.

As to this clonotype: This may stem from a read error, because a much larger clone lies one nucleotide away. The chain links TRBV7-9 to TRBJ1-1, with 7 bases lining up with TRBD1. The length of the CDR3 is 15 residues. CDR1 and CDR2 (germline): SEHNR, FQNEAQ (reference sequence). The CDR3 DNA is TGTGCCGGCAGCTCCGGGACAGCCATGAACACTGAAGCTTTCTTT. Residues: CAGSSGTAMNTEAFF.

This clonotype was counted ten times or more. The rearrangement links TRBV7-8 to TRBJ2-7, with 9 bases identical to TRBD1. The V gene's germline CDR1 is SGHVS and CDR2 FQNEAQ. The CDR3 spans 15 residues. The junction had 5 bases not matched to a gene; V was cut back by 2 bases and J by 3 bases. The DNA of the CDR3 is TGTGCCAGCAGCTTAATGGGACAGGGTGGCTACGAGCAGTACTTC. This sequence encodes CASSLMGQGGYEQYF.

This chain connects TRBV27 to TRBJ2-7; D is unresolved. The ends were cut back, 6 bases at V and 2 bases at J, with 8 bases in the middle. Germline V gene lookup returns CDR1 MNHEY and CDR2 SMNVEV (reference sequence). The CDR3 extends over 12 amino acids. CDR3 region: CASRQTTYEQYF. Here the CDR3 DNA reads TGTGCCAGCAGGCAGACCACCTACGAGCAGTACTTC.